The source of this TCR beta chain is a study of cytomegalovirus exposure and HLA in healthy donors. Study at large: A preliminary data release comprised around 90 million unique TCRs obtained from HLA-typed donors.

Primers included in the PCR were 60 Vbeta and 13 Jbeta primers. Sequencing used immunoSEQ multiplex PCR; TCRdb keeps in-frame clones, though not all of them. In the table there are around 170,000 clones, approximately 78% of which are singletons. V was shortened by 5 bases and J by 1 base, with 11 bases between the two germline ends. Germline CDR1 and CDR2: SGHAT and FQNNGV. The CDR3 totals 14 residues. Findings and caveats of the study: Within an earlier analysis, most TCR beta V segments proved productive either about 90% or about 30% of the time.

Remarks on this clone: What it binds is unknown.

The source is a woman aged 18 to 35 in good health and CMV-seronegative. This sequence joins TRBV11-2 and TRBJ1-1; TRBD1 might be the D (5 bases). The sequencing sample was made of PBMCs. The CDR3 reads CASSPLGQNTEAFF. The CDR3 bases are TGTGCCAGCAGCCCACTCGGACAGAACACTGAAGCTTTCTTT.